This T cell receptor (beta chain) was captured in a study of vaccination and CD4 T cells after COVID-19. Looking at the study overall: SARS-CoV-2 was confirmed by nasal swab PCR; disease was mild in eight to ten, severe in one. Treatment of control cultures consisted of a CEFX pool, an HIV-1 Nef pool, or no peptide.

To note about this clonotype: The antigen remains unidentified.

This sample's treatment: roughly ten-day PBMC culture with coronavirus spike peptide pools or control peptides (ViraFEST assay). Sequencing of cultured CD4+ T cell DNA used the Oncomine TCR Beta short-read assay. Each CDR3 protein gets one entry after TCRdb re-called the PCR reads with MiXCR. This table holds over 15,000 distinct CDR3 sequences, approximately 70% found once. CDR1 KGHDR and CDR2 SFDVKD come from the germline V gene. Trimming cost V 9 bases and J 2 bases; bases outside gene matches: 6. This CDR3 is built from 15 residues. The receptor was derived from a human donor who had recovered from COVID-19. The sequencing sample was made of CD4+ T cells from blood, cultured in vitro. V usage is TRBV24-1 and J usage is TRBJ2-5; 12 nucleotides agree with TRBD2. The CDR3 is CATGGLAGGQETQYF. Written as DNA, the CDR3 is TGTGCCACCGGGGGGCTAGCGGGAGGGCAAGAGACCCAGTACTTC.